This T cell receptor (beta chain) emerged from a study of T-cell memory formation after mild COVID-19. TCRdb re-derived calls from the 5' RACE reads in MiXCR, one entry per CDR3 protein. Among 250,000 to 300,000 distinct CDR3 sequences listed, around 16% were seen once. The germline V gene encodes CDR1 MGHRA and CDR2 YSYEKL. CDR3 size: 15 residues. The ends lost 6 bases at V and 16 bases at J; junction bases unmatched: 12. Study observations and caveats: Prior to infection, memory already included some responding clones, suggesting cross-reactive memory joined.

A word on this clonotype: The target antigen is unknown.

The V call is TRBV4-1, the J call TRBJ2-1; 16 bases map to TRBD2. The receptor comes from a man younger than 35 who had mild COVID-19 (a few samples of this study predate the infection). Cell type and time point are not known. Sequencing used PBMCs or a T cell subset sorted from them (not recorded which). The CDR3 loop reads CASRPGLAGGPMYFF. As DNA, the CDR3 is TGCGCCAGCAGGCCGGGACTAGCGGGGGGGCCGATGTACTTCTTC.